This TCR beta chain comes out of a study of cytomegalovirus exposure and HLA in healthy donors. Notes on the study in general: According to a subsequent analysis, TCR clusters from the first cohort were inclined to appear together in the 120 validation repertoires. The study labeled 150 or so TCR beta chains cytomegalovirus-associated.

This CDR3 is 15 amino acids long. CDR1 is SGHRS and CDR2 is YFSETQ in the germline V gene. V shed 4 bases and J shed 8 bases, with 21 bases lying between them. Profiled with immunoSEQ multiplex PCR; TCRdb holds only in-frame clones, not every one. The sample shows around 190,000 clones, roughly three quarters of them seen only once. While the first cohort had around 700 subjects, the donors belonged to the separate validation cohort of about 120 subjects. On this clone: Antigen specificity is unknown.

Material for sequencing was PBMCs. The receptor's source is a woman in her 30s in good health and CMV-seronegative. The chain carries TRBV5-1 and TRBJ1-2, with D possibly TRBD1 on 5 matching bases. CDR3 amino acids: CASSLSIPPREGYTF. The CDR3 DNA reads TGCGCCAGCAGCCTAAGTATACCTCCCAGGGAAGGCTACACCTTC. The full variable domain, its missing parts supplied by reference TRBV5-1 and TRBJ1-2, is KAGVTQTPRYLIKTRGQQVTLSCSPISGHRSVSWYQQTPGQGLQFLFEYFSETQRNKGNFPGRFSGRQFSNSRSEMNVSTLELGDSALYLCASSLSIPPREGYTFGSGTRLTVV.